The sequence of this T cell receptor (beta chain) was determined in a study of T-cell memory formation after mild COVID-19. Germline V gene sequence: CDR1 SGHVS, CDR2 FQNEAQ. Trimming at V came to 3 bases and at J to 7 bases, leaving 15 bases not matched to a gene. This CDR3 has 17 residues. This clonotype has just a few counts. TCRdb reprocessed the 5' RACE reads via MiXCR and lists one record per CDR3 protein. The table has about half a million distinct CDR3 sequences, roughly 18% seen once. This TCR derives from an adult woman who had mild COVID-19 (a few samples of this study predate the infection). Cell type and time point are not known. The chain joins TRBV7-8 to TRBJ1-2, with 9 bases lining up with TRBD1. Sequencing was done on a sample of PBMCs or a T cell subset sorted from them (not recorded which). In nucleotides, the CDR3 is TGTGCCAGCAGCTTGGGAGGACAGGGGAGGGACCGGGGTGGCTACACCTTC. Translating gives CASSLGGQGRDRGGYTF.